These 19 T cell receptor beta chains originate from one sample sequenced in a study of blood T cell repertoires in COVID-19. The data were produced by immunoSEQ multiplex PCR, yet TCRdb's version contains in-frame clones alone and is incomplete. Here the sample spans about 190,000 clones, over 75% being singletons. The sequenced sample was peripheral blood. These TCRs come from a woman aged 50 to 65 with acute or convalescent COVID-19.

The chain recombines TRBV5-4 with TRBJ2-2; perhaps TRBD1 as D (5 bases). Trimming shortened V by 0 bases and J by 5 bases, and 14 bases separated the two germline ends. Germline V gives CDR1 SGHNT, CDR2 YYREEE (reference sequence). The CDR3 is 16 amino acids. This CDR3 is CASSLGGREITGELFF. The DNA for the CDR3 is TGTGCCAGCAGCTTGGGCGGCAGGGAAATAACCGGGGAGCTGTTTTTT. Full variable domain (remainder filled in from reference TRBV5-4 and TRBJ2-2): ETGVTQSPTHLIKTRGQQVTLRCSSQSGHNTVSWYQQALGQGPQFIFQYYREEENGRGNFPPRFSGLQFPNYSSELNVNALELDDSALYLCASSLGGREITGELFFGEGSRLTVL.

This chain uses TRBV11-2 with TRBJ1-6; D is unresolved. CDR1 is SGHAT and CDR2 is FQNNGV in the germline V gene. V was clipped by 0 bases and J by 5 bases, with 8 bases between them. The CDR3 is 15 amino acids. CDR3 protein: CASSLDHRDNSPLHF. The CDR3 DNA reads TGTGCCAGCAGCTTAGATCACAGAGATAATTCACCCCTCCACTTT.

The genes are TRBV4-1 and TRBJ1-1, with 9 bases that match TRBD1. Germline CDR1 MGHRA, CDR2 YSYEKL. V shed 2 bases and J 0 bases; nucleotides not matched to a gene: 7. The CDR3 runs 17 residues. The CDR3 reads CASSQPGQGNMNTEAFF. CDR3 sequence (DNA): TGCGCCAGCAGCCAACCCGGACAGGGGAACATGAACACTGAAGCTTTCTTT.

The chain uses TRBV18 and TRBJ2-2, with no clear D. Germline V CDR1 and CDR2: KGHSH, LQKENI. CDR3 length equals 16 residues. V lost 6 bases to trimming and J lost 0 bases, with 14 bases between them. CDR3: CASSFTGSTNTGELFF. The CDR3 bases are TGTGCCAGCTCGTTCACCGGGTCCACGAACACCGGGGAGCTGTTTTTT.

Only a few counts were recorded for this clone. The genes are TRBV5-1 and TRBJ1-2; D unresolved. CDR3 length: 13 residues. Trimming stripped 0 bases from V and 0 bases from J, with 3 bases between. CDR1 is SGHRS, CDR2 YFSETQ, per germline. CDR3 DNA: TGCGCCAGCAGCTTGGCAACTAACTATGGCTACACCTTC. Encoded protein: CASSLATNYGYTF. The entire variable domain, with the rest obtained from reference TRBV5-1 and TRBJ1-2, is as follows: KAGVTQTPRYLIKTRGQQVTLSCSPISGHRSVSWYQQTPGQGLQFLFEYFSETQRNKGNFPGRFSGRQFSNSRSEMNVSTLELGDSALYLCASSLATNYGYTFGSGTRLTVV.

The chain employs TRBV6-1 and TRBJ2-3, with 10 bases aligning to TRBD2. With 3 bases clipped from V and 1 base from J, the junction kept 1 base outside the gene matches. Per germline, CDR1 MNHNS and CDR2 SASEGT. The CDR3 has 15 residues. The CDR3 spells CASSDGTSGTDTQYF. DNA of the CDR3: TGTGCCAGCAGTGACGGGACTAGCGGCACAGATACGCAGTATTTT.

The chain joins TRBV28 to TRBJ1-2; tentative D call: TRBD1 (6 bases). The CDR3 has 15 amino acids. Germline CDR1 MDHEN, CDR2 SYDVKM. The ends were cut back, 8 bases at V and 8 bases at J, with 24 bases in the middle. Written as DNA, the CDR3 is TGTGCCAGCTCCCCCGACAGGCAAAACCCCGGGGGCTACACCTTC. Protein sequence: CASSPDRQNPGGYTF.

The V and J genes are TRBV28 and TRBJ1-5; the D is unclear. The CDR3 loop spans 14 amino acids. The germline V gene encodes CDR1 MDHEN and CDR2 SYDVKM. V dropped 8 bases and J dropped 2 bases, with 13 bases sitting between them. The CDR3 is CASRDRRGNQPQHF. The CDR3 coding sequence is TGTGCCAGCCGTGACCGTCGGGGCAATCAGCCCCAGCATTTT.

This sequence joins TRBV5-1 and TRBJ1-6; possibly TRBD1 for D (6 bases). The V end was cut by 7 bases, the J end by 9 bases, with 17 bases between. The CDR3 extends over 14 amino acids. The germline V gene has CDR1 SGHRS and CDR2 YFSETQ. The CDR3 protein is CASSRGRGRSPLHF. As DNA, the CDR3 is TGCGCCAGCTCCCGGGGCAGGGGACGTTCACCCCTCCACTTT.

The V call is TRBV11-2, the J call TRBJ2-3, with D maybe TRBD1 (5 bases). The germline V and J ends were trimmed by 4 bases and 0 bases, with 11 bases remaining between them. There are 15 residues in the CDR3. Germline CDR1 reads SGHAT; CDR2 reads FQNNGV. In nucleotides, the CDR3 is TGTGCCAGCAGCTCCGGACAATCAAGCACAGATACGCAGTATTTT. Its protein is CASSSGQSSTDTQYF.

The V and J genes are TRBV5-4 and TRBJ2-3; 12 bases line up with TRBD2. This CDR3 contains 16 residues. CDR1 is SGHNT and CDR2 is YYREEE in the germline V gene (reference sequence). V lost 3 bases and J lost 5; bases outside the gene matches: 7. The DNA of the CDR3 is TGTGCCAGCAGCTCTCTAGCGGGGGGGCAGGGAGATACGCAGTATTTT. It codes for CASSSLAGGQGDTQYF.

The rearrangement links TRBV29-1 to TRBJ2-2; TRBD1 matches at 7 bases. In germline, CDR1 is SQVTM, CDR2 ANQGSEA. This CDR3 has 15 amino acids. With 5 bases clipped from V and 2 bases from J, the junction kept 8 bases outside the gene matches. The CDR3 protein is CSVKRQGLNTGELFF. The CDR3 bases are TGCAGCGTTAAACGACAGGGCTTAAACACCGGGGAGCTGTTTTTT.

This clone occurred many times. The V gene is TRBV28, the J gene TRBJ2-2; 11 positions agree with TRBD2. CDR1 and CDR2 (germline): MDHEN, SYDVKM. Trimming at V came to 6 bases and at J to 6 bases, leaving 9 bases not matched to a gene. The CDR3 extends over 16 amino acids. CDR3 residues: CASRLAGVSVAGELFF. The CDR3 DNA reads TGTGCCAGCAGACTAGCGGGAGTATCGGTAGCCGGGGAGCTGTTTTTT.

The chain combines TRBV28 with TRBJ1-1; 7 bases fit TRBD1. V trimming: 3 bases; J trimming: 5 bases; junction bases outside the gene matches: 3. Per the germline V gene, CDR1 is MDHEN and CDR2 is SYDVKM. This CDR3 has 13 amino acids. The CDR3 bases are TGTGCCAGCAGTTTTCCAGGGGGTACTGAAGCTTTCTTT. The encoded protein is CASSFPGGTEAFF.

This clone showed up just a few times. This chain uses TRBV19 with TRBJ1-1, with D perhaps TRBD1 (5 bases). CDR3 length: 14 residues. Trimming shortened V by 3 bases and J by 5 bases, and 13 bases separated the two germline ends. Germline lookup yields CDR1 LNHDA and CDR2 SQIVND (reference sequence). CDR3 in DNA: TGTGCCAGTAGTATCCGGGGGGTCAGGACTGAAGCTTTCTTT. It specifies CASSIRGVRTEAFF.

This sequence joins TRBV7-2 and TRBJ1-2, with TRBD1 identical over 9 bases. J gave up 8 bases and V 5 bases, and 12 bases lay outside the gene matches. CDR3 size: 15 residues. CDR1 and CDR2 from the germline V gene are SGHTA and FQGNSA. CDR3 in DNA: TGTGCCAGCAGCCCGAACCGGGGACAGGGCGGGGGCTACACCTTC. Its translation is CASSPNRGQGGGYTF. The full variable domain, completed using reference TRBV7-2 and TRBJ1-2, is GAGVSQSPSNKVTEKGKDVELRCDPISGHTALYWYRQSLGQGLEFLIYFQGNSAPDKSGLPSDRFSAERTGGSVSTLTIQRTQQEDSAVYLCASSPNRGQGGGYTFGSGTRLTVV.

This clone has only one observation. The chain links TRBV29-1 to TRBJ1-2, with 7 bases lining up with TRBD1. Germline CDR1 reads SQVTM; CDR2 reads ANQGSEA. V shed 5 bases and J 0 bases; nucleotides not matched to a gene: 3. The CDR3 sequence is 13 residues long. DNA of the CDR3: TGCAGCGTTCGTCAGGGGGCTAACTATGGCTACACCTTC. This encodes CSVRQGANYGYTF.

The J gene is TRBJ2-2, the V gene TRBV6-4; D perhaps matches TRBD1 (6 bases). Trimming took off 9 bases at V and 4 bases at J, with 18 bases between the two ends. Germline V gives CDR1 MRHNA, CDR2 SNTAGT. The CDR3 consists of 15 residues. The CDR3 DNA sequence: TGTGCCAGTGATAAACGACAGGAGATCACCGGGGAGCTGTTTTTT. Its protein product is CASDKRQEITGELFF.

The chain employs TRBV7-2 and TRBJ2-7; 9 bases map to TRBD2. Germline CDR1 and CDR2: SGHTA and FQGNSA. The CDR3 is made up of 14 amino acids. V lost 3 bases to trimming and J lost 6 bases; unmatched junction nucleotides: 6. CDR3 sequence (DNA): TGTGCCAGCAGCTTGTCGACTAGCGGATTCGAGCAGTACTTC. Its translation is CASSLSTSGFEQYF.